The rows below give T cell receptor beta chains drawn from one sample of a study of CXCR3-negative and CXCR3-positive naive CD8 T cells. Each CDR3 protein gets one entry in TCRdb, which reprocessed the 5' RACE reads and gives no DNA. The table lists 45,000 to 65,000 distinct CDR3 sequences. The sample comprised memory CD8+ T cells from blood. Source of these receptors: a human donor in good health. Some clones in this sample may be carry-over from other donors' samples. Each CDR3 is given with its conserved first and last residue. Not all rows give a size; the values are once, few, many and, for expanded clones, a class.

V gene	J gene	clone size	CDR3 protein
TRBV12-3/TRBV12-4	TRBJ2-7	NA	CAIRTSGAYEQYF
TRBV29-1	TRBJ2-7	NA	CSVSVSSYEQYF
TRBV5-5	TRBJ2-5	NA	CASSLGDYQQFKETQYF
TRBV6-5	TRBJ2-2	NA	CAIATTGGELFF
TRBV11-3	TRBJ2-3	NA	CASSRHSDTQYF
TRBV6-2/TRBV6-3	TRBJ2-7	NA	CASSFHNSYEQYF
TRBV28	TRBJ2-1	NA	CASSFGDQTNNEQFF
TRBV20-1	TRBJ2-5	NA	CSARDSGRTEETQYF
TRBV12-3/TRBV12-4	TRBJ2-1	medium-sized	CASSLKELANEQFF
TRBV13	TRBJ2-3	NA	CASSLSGGASTDTQYF
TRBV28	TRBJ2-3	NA	CASRQPGLLLDTQYF
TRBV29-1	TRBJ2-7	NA	CSVEAGLAGVPNYEQYF
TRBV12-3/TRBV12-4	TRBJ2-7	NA	CASSSSHEQYF
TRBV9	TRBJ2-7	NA	CASSVGDRAYEQYF
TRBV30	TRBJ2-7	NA	CAWSLSTDEQYF
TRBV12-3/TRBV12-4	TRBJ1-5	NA	CASSLPGQPQHF
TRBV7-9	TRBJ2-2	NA	CASSPRDRNGELFF
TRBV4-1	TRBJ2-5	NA	CASSQDDSSGPPTGTQYF
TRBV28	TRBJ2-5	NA	CASSLSETQYF
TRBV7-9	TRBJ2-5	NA	CASSLVPGSQETQYF
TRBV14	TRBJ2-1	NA	CASTESDRGPYNEQFF
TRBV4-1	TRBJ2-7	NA	CASKPLQDTDYEQYF
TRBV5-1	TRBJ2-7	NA	CASNIDRVGEQYF
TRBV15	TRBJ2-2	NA	CATSEIPQARAGELFF
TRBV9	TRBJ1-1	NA	CASSANRLGYTEAFF
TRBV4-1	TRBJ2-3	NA	CASSGLAGTSTDTQYF
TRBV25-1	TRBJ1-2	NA	CASSDYSRGIDGYTF
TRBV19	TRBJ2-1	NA	CASTLDRASGSYNEQFF
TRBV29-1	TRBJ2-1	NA	CSVEDYPGGSSYNEQFF
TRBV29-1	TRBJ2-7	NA	CSVDGDYEQYF
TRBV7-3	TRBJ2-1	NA	CASSFGLAGGSYNEQFF
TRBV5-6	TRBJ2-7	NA	CASSPRTTTYEQNF
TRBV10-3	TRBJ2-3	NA	CAISEPGPPDTQYF
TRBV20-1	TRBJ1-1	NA	CSARDLEQAVETEAFF
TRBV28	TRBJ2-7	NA	CASSSFTRGNLKQYF
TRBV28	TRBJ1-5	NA	CASSLPHQPQHF
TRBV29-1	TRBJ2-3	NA	CSADSMADTQYF
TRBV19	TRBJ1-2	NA	CAISTGDTRPNYGYTF
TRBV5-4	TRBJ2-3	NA	CASSARRDSTDTQYF
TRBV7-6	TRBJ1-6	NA	CASSLTGFNSPLHF
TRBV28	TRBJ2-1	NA	CASSPWTRISSYNEQFF
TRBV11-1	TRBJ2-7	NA	CASSLGAVKSSYEQYF
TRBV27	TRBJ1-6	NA	CASSWGQGYSPLHF
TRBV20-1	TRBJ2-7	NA	CSAMVGLADYEQYF
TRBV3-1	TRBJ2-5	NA	CASSPGLADYNEQFF
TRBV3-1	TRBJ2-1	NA	CASSQRPWNEQFF